Each of the 2 T cell receptor beta chains below was sequenced from the same sample in a study of glioma-infiltrating T cells. Amplification of TCR alpha and beta CDR3 regions from RNA used iRepertoire nested multiplex PCR. TCRdb passed the multiplex PCR reads through MiXCR, listing each CDR3 protein once. The sample records 400,000 or so distinct CDR3 sequences, less than 50% being singletons. The specimen sequenced was glioma tissue, nonneoplastic brain tissue, or PBMCs (not recorded which). All receptors derive from a human donor with low-grade glioma or glioblastoma, undergoing nonglioma brain surgery, or in good health (not recorded which).

This clonotype was counted once. The conserved phenylalanine or tryptophan is not found at the CDR3 terminus, so this likely reflects a read error. The chain joins TRBV6-2 or TRBV6-3 to TRBJ2-7, with D unclear. The ends were cut back, 5 bases at V and 4 bases at J, with 9 bases in the middle. This CDR3 is built from 12 residues. Per germline, CDR1 MNHEY and CDR2 SVGEGT. In DNA form, the CDR3 reads TGTGCCAGCAGTCGCAGTAATTACGAGCAGTACTCC. Amino acid sequence: CASSRSNYEQYS.

This clonotype has just one count. Germline is not matched at one junction end, which may reflect a read error. The chain couples TRBV4-1 to TRBJ1-1; D remains ambiguous. This CDR3 is 14 amino acids long. Germline CDR1 MGHRA, CDR2 YSYEKL. CDR3 in DNA: TGTGCCAGCAGCTCCCCCCGGGCCGGCCCTGAAGCTTTCTTT. This encodes CASSSPRAGPEAFF.